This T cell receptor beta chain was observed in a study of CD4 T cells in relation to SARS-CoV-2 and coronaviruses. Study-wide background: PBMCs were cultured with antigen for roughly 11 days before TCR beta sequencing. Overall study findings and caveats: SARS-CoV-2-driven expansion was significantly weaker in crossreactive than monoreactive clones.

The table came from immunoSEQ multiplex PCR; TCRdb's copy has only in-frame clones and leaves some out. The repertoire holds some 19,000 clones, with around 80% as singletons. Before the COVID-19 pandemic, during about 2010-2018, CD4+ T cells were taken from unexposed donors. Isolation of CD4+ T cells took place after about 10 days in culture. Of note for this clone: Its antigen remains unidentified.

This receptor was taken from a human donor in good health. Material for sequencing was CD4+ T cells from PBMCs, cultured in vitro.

DNA of the CDR3: TGTGCCAGTAGCCAGGACACCACGACGCCCTACAATGAGCAGTTCTTC. Protein: CASSQDTTTPYNEQFF. The chain employs TRBV19 and TRBJ2-1; D possibly corresponds to TRBD1 (5 bases). V dropped 6 bases and J dropped 2 bases, with 17 bases sitting between them. Germline V gene sequence: CDR1 LNHDA, CDR2 SQIVND (reference sequence). The CDR3 length is 16 residues.